The next 9 T cell receptor beta chains were all read from a single sample in a study of shared clonotypes between healthy human individuals (dated by TCRdb to about 2020). The receptor library was made with the immunoSEQ multiplex PCR assay. The immuneACCESS repertoire file appears here via TCRdb, limited to in-frame rearrangements. These files lack a portion of the clones; in checked studies, under half of the deficit traces to unresolved V genes, and the cause of the others is not known. This sample comprises about 1.9 million clones, around 95% of them detected only once. More than 1.5% of the sample rests with the top ten. CD8 naive samples were CD45RO-negative cells positively selected for CCR7, giving a CD45RA+CCR7+ population that excluded TemRA cells. Specimen: naive CD8+ T cells from PBMCs. This specimen's cell subset or site label, per the study, means: CD45RA+CCR7+. These TCRs come from a man between 18 and 29 years old in good health. Some clones in this sample may be carry-over from other donors' samples.

CDR3 DNA sequence: TGTGCCAGCAGTGACCGGACAGGGTCCCCCTCCTACGAGCAGTACTTC. Protein: CASSDRTGSPSYEQYF. The V and J genes are TRBV6-4 and TRBJ2-7; TRBD1 matches 8 bases. Per germline, CDR1 MRHNA and CDR2 SNTAGT. The trim removed 2 bases at V and 0 bases at J, leaving 6 bases unmatched. The length of the CDR3 is 16 residues.

The V and J genes are TRBV5-1 and TRBJ2-7, with 14 positions matching TRBD2. Germline CDR1 reads SGHRS; CDR2 reads YFSETQ. The CDR3 extends over 18 amino acids. V lost 4 bases and J lost 0; bases outside the gene matches: 9. CDR3 residues: CASSERTSGRPSSYEQYF. The CDR3 DNA sequence: TGCGCCAGCAGCGAAAGGACTAGCGGGAGGCCAAGCTCCTACGAGCAGTACTTC.

The J gene is TRBJ2-3, the V gene TRBV4-1, with unresolved D. This CDR3 contains 14 residues. CDR1 and CDR2 (germline): MGHRA, YSYEKL. Trimming stripped 8 bases from V and 1 base from J, with 13 bases between. DNA for the CDR3: TGCGCCAGCTCTCCACGGGTCGGCACAGATACGCAGTATTTT. It specifies CASSPRVGTDTQYF.

This chain uses TRBV10-3 with TRBJ2-7, with a possible D match to TRBD1 (6 bases). CDR3 size: 13 residues. Trimming left V 4 bases short and J 7 bases short, with 14 bases between. Germline V gene data show CDR1 as ENHRY and CDR2 as SYGVKD. The CDR3 loop is CAISGTGNGEQYF. The CDR3 nucleotides are TGTGCCATCAGTGGAACAGGGAATGGAGAGCAGTACTTC.

V gene TRBV6-6 combines with J gene TRBJ1-3, with no clear D. Germline-derived CDR1 and CDR2 are MNHNY and SVGAGI (reference sequence). The germline V and J ends were trimmed by 1 base and 5 bases, with 12 bases remaining between them. The CDR3 has 15 residues. CDR3 residues: CASSYFEDPRNTIYF. The CDR3 nucleotides read TGTGCCAGCAGTTACTTTGAAGACCCCCGAAACACCATATATTTT.

V is TRBV13 and J is TRBJ2-1; D gene uncertain. The CDR3 is 13 residues long. CDR1 and CDR2 from the germline V gene are PRHDT and FYEKMQ (reference sequence). V dropped 1 base and J dropped 5 bases, with 6 bases sitting between them. CDR3 sequence: CASSLVADNEQFF. CDR3 bases: TGTGCCAGCAGCTTAGTTGCGGACAATGAGCAGTTCTTC.

The CDR3 sequence: CASSLAGAGTGELFF. CDR3 nucleotide sequence: TGCGCCAGCAGTCTAGCGGGAGCTGGGACCGGGGAGCTGTTTTTT. The chain combines TRBV4-1 with TRBJ2-2; 10 nucleotides agree with TRBD2. V was clipped by 6 bases and J by 5 bases; unmatched bases: 6. CDR1 and CDR2 from the germline V gene are MGHRA and YSYEKL. The CDR3 has 15 residues.

In nucleotides, the CDR3 is TGTGCCAGCAGCGCTAACGTCAATAGCAATCAGCCCCAGCATTTT. Its protein product is CASSANVNSNQPQHF. The chain employs TRBV28 and TRBJ1-5, with unresolved D. The CDR3 totals 15 residues. V was pared by 6 bases and J by 0 bases, with 12 bases between. Germline V gene data show CDR1 as MDHEN and CDR2 as SYDVKM.

This chain joins TRBV4-3 and TRBJ1-2; possibly TRBD1 for D (6 bases). CDR3 length equals 17 residues. The ends were cut back, 1 base at V and 1 base at J, with 16 bases in the middle. Germline CDR1 reads LGHNA; CDR2 reads YSLEER. As DNA, the CDR3 is TGCGCCAGCAGCCAAGTGCTTGGACAGAAACTTAACTATGGCTACACCTTC. This encodes CASSQVLGQKLNYGYTF.